This T cell receptor (beta chain) was recorded in a study of control samples from healthy donors and cancer patients. The germline V gene has CDR1 MNHEY and CDR2 SVGAGI. This CDR3 has 12 residues. With 6 bases removed from V and 8 bases from J, the gap between germline ends came to 13 bases. The repertoire was sequenced with immunoSEQ multiplex PCR; TCRdb's copy has only in-frame clones and lacks some. The sample holds approximately 180,000 clones, roughly 94% seen once. The genes are TRBV6-5 and TRBJ1-1, with D perhaps matching TRBD1 (6 bases). The receptor was derived from a woman aged 18-29 years in good health. The sample was blood. CDR3 sequence (DNA): TGTGCCAGCAGAAACCCGGACAGAGAAGCTTTCTTT. Protein sequence: CASRNPDREAFF.